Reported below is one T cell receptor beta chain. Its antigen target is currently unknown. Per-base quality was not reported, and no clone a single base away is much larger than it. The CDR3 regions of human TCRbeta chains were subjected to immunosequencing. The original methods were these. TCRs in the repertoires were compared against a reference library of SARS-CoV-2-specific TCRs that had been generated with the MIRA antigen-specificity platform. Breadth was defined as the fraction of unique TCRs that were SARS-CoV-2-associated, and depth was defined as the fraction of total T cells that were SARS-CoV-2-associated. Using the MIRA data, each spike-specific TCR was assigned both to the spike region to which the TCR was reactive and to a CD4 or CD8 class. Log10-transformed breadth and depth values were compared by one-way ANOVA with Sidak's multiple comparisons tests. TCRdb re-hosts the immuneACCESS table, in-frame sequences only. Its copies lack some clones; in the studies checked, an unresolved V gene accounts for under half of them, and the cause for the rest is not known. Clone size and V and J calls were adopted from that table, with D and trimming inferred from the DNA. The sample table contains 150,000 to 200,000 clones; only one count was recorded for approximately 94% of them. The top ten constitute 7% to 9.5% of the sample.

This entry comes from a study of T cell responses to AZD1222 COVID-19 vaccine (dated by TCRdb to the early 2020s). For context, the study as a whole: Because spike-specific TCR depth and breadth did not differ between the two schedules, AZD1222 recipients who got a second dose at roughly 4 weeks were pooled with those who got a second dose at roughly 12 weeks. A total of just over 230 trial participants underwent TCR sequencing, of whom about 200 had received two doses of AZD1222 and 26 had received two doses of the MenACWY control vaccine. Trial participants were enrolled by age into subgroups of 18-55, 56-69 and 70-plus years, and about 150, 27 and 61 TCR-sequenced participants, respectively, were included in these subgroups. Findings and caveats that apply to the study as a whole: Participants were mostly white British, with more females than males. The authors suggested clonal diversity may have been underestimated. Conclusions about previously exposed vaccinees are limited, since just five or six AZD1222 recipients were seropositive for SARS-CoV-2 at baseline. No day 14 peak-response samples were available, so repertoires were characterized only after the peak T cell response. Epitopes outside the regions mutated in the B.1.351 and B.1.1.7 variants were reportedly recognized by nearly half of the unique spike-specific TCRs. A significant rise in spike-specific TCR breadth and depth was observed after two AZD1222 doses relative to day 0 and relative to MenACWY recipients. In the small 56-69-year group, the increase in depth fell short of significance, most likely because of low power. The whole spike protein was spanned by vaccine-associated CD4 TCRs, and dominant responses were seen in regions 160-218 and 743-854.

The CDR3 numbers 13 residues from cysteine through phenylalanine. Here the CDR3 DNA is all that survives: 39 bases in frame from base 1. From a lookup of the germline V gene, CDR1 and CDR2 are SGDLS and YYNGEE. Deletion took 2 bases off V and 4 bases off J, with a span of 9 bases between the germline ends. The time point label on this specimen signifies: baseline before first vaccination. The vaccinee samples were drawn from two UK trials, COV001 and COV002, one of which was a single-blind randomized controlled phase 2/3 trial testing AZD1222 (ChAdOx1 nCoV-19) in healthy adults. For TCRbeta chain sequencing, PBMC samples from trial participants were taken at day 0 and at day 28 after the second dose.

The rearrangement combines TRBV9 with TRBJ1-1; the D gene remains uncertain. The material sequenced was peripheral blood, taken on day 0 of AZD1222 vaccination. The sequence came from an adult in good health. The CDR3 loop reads CASSVSEGTEAFF. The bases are TGTGCCAGCAGCGTTTCGGAGGGCACTGAAGCTTTCTTT.